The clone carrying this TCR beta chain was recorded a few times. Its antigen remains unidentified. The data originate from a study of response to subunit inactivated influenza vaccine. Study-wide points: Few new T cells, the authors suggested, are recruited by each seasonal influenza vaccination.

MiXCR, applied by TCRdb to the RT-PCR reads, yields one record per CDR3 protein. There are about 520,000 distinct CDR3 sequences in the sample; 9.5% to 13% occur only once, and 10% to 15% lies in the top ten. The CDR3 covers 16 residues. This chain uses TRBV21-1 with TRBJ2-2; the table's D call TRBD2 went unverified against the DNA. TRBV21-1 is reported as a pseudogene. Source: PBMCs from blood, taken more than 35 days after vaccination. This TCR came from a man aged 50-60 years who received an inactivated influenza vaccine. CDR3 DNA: TGTGCCAGCAGCGAACTAGTATCGGCTCTTTACGGGGAGCTGTTTTTT. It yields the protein CASSELVSALYGELFF.